This T cell receptor beta chain originates from a study of PD-1 blockade in mismatch repair-deficient tumors. About the research overall: All were previously treated, progressing patients with approximately 12 mismatch repair-deficient cancer types. Findings and caveats of the study: Tumor-resident clones, often undetectable pretreatment in blood, expanded then contracted after pembrolizumab.

Regarding this clone: Its antigen is not known.

PCR or immunohistochemistry showed mismatch repair deficiency in every enrolled patient. TCRs were sequenced from a few patients responding to pembrolizumab. Some clones are missing from TCRdb's copy, which holds only in-frame ones; the method was immunoSEQ multiplex PCR. The profile covers 45,000 to 55,000 clones, with approximately 84% appearing a single time and roughly 8% taken by the ten largest. Germline V gene sequence: CDR1 SGHAT, CDR2 FQNNGV. The V gene lost 4 bases and the J gene lost 0 bases, with 10 bases spanning the gap. The length of the CDR3 is 15 residues. Source: peripheral blood, taken about 20 weeks after starting pembrolizumab. The receptor's source is an adult with mismatch repair-deficient cancer. The chain links TRBV11-2 to TRBJ2-1, with D hard to call. CDR3 in amino acids: CASSSTLSSYNEQFF. CDR3 sequence (DNA): TGTGCCAGCAGCTCGACTCTTAGCTCCTACAATGAGCAGTTCTTC.